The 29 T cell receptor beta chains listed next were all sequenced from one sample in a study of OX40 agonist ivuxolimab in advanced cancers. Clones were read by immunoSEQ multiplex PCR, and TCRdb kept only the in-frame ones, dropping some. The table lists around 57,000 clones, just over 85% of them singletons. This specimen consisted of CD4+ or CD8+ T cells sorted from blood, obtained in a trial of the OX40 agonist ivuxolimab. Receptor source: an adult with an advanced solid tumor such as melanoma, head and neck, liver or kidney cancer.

The CDR3 is CASSDFQGYSNQPQHF. The DNA of the CDR3 is TGTGCCAGCAGTGATTTTCAAGGATATAGCAATCAGCCCCAGCATTTT. The chain links TRBV2 to TRBJ1-5; D remains ambiguous. This CDR3 is 16 amino acids long. The germline V gene encodes CDR1 SNHLY and CDR2 FYNNEI. V gave up 3 bases and J gave up 0 bases, with 12 bases separating them.

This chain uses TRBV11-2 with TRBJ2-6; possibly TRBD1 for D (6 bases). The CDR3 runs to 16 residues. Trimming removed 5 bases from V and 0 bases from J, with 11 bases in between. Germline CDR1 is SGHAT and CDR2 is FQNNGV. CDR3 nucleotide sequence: TGTGCCAGCAGCCAACAGGGAGTCTCTGGGGCCAACGTCCTGACTTTC. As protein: CASSQQGVSGANVLTF. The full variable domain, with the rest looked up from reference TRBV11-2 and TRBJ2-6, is EAGVAQSPRYKIIEKRQSVAFWCNPISGHATLYWYQQILGQGPKLLIQFQNNGVVDDSQLPKDRFSAERLKGVDSTLKIQPAKLEDSAVYLCASSQQGVSGANVLTFGAGSRLTVL.

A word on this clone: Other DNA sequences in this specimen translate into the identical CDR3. The CDR3 DNA reads TGCGCCAGCAGCCAGGGGGGATTACAAGAGACCCAGTACTTC. It yields the protein CASSQGGLQETQYF. This rearrangement joins TRBV4-1 to TRBJ2-5; TRBD2 might be the D (6 bases). The CDR3 runs 14 residues. The germline V gene has CDR1 MGHRA and CDR2 YSYEKL. V was shortened by 3 bases and J by 2 bases, with 10 bases between the two germline ends.

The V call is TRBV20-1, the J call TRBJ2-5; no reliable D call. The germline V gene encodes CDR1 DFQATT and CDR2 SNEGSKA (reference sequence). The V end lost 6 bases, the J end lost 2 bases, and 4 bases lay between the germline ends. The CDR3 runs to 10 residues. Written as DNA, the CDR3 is TGCAGTGCACCGCAAGAGACCCAGTACTTC. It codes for CSAPQETQYF.

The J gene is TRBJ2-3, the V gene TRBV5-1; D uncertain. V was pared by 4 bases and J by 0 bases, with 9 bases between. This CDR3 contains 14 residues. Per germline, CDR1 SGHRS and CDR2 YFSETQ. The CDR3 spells CASSLVRSTDTQYF. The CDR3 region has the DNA TGCGCCAGCAGCCTGGTACGGAGCACAGATACGCAGTATTTT.

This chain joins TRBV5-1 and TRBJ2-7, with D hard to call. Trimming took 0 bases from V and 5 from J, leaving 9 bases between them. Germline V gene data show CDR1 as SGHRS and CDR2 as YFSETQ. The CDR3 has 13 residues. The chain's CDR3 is CASSLGPSNEQYF. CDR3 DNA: TGCGCCAGCAGCTTGGGACCTTCCAACGAGCAGTACTTC.

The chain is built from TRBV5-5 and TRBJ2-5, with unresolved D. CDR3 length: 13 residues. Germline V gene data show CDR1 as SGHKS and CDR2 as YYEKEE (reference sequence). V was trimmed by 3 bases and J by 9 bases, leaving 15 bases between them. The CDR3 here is CASSSQATEAQYF. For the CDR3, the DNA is TGTGCCAGCAGCTCCCAGGCAACTGAGGCCCAGTACTTC.

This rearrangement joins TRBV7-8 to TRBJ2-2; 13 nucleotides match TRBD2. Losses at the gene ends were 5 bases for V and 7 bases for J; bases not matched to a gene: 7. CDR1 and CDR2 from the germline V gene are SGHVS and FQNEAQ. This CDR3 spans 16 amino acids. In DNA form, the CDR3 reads TGTGCCAGCAGCCGAGGGACTAGCGGGATGGGCGGGGAGCTGTTTTTT. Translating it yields CASSRGTSGMGGELFF.

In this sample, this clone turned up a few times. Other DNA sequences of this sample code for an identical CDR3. CDR3 bases: TGCGCCAGCAGCCCCGGGGGAGGCACTGAAGCTTTCTTT. Residues: CASSPGGGTEAFF. V gene TRBV10-2 combines with J gene TRBJ1-1, with D maybe TRBD1 (5 bases). Germline values: CDR1 WSHSY, CDR2 SAAADI. This CDR3 region has 13 residues. V dropped 6 bases and J dropped 4 bases, with 12 bases sitting between them.

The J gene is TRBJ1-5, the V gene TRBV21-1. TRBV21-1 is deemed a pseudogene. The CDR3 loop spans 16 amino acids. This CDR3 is CASSYGRGARGQPQHF. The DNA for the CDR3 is TGTGCCAGCAGCTACGGTAGGGGGGCGCGAGGTCAGCCCCAGCATTTT.

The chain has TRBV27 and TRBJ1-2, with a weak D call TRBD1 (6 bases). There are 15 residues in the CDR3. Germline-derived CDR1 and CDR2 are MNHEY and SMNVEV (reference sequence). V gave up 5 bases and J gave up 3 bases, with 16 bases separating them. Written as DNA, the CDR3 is TGTGCCAGCAGTCCCCGACAGGAGGCGGACTATGGCTACACCTTC. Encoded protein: CASSPRQEADYGYTF.

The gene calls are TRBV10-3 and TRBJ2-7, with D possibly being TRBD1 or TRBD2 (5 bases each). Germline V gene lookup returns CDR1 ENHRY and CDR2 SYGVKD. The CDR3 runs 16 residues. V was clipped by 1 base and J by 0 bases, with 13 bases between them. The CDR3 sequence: CAISEYELRGSYEQYF. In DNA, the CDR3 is TGTGCCATCAGTGAGTATGAACTGAGGGGCTCCTACGAGCAGTACTTC.

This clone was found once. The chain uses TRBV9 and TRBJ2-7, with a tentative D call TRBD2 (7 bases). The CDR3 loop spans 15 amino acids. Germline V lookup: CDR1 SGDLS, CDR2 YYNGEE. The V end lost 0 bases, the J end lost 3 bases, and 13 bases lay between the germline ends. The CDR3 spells CASSVGGGSNYEQYF. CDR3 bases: TGTGCCAGCAGCGTAGGCGGGGGCTCGAACTACGAGCAGTACTTC.

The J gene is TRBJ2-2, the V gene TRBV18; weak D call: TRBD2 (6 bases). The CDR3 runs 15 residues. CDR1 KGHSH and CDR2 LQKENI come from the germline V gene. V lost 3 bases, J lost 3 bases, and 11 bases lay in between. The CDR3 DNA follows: TGTGCCAGCTCACCGAGCGGGTCCTACACCGGGGAGCTGTTTTTT. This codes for CASSPSGSYTGELFF.

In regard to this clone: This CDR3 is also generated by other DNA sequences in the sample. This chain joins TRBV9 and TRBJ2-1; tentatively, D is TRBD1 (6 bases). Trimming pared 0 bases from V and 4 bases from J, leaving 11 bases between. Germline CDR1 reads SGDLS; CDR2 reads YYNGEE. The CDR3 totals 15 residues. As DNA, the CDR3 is TGTGCCAGCAGCGTAGCTGGGGACACGTACAATGAGCAGTTCTTC. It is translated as CASSVAGDTYNEQFF.

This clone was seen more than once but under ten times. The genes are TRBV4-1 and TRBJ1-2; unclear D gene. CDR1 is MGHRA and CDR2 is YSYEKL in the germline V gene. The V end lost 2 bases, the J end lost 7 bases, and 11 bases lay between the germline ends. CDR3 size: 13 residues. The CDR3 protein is CASSQLTGSGYTF. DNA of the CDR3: TGCGCCAGCAGCCAACTAACTGGCTCTGGCTACACCTTC.

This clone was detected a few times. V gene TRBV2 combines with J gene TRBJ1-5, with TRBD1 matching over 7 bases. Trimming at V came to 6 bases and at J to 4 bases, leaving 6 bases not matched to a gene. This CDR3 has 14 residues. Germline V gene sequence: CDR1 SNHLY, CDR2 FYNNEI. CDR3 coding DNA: TGTGCCAGCAGGGCCGGGACAGTGAATCAGCCCCAGCATTTT. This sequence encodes CASRAGTVNQPQHF. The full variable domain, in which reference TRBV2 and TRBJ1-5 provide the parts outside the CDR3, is EPEVTQTPSHQVTQMGQEVILRCVPISNHLYFYWYRQILGQKVEFLVSFYNNEISEKSEIFDDQFSVERPDGSNFTLKIRSTKLEDSAMYFCASRAGTVNQPQHFGDGTRLSIL.

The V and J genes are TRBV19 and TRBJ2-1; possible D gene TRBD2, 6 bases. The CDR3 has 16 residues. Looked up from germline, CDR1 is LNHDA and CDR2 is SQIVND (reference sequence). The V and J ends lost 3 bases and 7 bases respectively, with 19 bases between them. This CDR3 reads CASSMGTGERGNEQFF. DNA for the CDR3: TGTGCCAGTAGTATGGGAACGGGAGAGAGAGGGAATGAGCAGTTCTTC.

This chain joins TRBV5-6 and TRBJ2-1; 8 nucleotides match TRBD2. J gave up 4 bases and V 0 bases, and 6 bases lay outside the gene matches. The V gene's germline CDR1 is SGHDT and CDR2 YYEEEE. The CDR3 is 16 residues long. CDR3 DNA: TGTGCCAGCAGCTTGGCAGAGGTAGCGGGGTACAATGAGCAGTTCTTC. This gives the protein CASSLAEVAGYNEQFF.

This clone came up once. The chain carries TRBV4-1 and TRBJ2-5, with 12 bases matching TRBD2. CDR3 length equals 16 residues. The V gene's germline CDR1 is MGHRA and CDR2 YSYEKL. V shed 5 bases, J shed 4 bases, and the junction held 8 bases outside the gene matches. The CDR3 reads CASSTGTSGLGETQYF. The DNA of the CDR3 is TGCGCCAGCAGCACCGGGACTAGCGGGCTGGGAGAGACCCAGTACTTC.

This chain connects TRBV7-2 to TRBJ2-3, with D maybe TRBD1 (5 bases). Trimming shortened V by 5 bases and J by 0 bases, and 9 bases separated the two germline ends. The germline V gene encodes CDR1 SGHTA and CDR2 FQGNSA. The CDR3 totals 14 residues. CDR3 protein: CASSLYRSTDTQYF. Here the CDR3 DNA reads TGTGCCAGCAGCCTCTACAGGAGCACAGATACGCAGTATTTT.

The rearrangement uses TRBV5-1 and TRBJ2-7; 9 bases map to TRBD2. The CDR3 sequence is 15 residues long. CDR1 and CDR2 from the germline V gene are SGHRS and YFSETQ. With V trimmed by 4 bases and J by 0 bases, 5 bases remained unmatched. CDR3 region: CASSVLAGPSYEQYF. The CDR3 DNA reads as TGCGCCAGCAGCGTCCTAGCGGGACCCTCCTACGAGCAGTACTTC. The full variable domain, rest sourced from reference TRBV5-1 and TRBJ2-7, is KAGVTQTPRYLIKTRGQQVTLSCSPISGHRSVSWYQQTPGQGLQFLFEYFSETQRNKGNFPGRFSGRQFSNSRSEMNVSTLELGDSALYLCASSVLAGPSYEQYFGPGTRLTVT.

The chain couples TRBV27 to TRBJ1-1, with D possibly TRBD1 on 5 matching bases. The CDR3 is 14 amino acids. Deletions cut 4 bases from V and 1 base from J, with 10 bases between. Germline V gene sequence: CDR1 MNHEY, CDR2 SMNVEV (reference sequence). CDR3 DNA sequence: TGTGCCAGCAGTTCAAACGACAGGAACACTGAAGCTTTCTTT. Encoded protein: CASSSNDRNTEAFF.

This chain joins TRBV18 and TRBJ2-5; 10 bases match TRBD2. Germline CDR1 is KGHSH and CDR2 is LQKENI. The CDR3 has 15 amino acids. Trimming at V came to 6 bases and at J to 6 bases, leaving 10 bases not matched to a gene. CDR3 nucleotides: TGTGCCAGCTCGGCAACTAGCGGGACCTTCCAGACCCAGTACTTC. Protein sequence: CASSATSGTFQTQYF.

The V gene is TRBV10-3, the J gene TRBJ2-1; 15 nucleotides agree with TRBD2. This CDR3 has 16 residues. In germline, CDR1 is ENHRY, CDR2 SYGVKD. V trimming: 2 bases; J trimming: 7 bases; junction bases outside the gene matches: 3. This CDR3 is CAISERGTSGRNEQFF. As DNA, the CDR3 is TGTGCCATCAGTGAGCGCGGGACTAGCGGGAGGAATGAGCAGTTCTTC.

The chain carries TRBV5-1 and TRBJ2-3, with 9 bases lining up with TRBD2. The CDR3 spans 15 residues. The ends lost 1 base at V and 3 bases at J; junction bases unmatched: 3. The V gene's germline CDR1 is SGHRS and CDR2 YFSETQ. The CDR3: CASSLHSGGTDTQYF. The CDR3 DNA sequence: TGCGCCAGCAGCTTGCATAGCGGGGGTACAGATACGCAGTATTTT.

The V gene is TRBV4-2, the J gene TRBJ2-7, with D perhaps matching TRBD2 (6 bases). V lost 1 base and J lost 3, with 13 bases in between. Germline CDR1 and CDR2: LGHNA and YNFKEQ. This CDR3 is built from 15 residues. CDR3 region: CASSQGKGLYYEQYF. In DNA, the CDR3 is TGTGCCAGCAGCCAAGGGAAGGGACTGTACTACGAGCAGTACTTC.

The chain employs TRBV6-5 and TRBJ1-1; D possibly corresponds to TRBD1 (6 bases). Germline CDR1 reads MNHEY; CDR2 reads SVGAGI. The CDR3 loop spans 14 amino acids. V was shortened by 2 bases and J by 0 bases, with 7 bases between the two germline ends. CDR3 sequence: CASSYGGVNTEAFF. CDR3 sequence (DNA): TGTGCCAGCAGTTACGGGGGCGTGAACACTGAAGCTTTCTTT.

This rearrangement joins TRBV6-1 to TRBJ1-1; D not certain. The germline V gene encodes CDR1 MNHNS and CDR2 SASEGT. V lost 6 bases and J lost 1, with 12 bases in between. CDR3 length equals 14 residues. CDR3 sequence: CASSLLTENTEAFF. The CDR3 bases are TGTGCCAGCAGCCTACTTACAGAGAACACTGAAGCTTTCTTT.